The entry that follows covers one T cell receptor beta chain sequence. This entry belongs to a study of OX40 agonist ivuxolimab in advanced cancers. Data came from immunoSEQ multiplex PCR; TCRdb stores just in-frame clones and leaves some out. The sample contains 45,000 to 60,000 clones, approximately 91% of which appear only once. V lost 5 bases and J lost 7, with 9 bases in between. From germline, CDR1 is DFQATT and CDR2 SNEGSKA (reference sequence). The CDR3 has 11 residues. The sample consisted of CD4+ or CD8+ T cells sorted from blood, taken in a trial of the OX40 agonist ivuxolimab. The clonotype originates from an adult with an advanced solid tumor such as melanoma, head and neck, liver or kidney cancer. J is TRBJ2-1 and V is TRBV20-1, with a weak D call TRBD1 (6 bases). CDR3 sequence reads: CSAHRENEQFF. The CDR3 bases are TGCAGTGCTCACAGGGAAAATGAGCAGTTCTTC.